A single T cell receptor (beta chain) is shown here with its context. These data originate in a study of blood T cell repertoires in COVID-19. Study-wide context: T cells, B-cell-depleted T cells, or PBMCs provided the cDNA or gDNA that served as material.

Those enrolled, adults aged roughly 18 to 90 years, came from some 23 US areas. Cohort 3 recovered donors had two negative PCRs, clearance, or symptom resolution. CDR1 is SGDLS, CDR2 YYNGEE, per germline. V lost 4 bases and J lost 1, with 15 bases in between. The CDR3 extends over 16 amino acids. Profiled with immunoSEQ multiplex PCR; TCRdb holds only in-frame clones, not every one. The table records more than 150,000 clones, roughly 82% of them present only once. V gene TRBV9 combines with J gene TRBJ2-1; possible D gene TRBD2, 5 bases. Input material: PBMCs or T cells enriched from blood (not recorded which). The receptor was derived from a man in his forties who had recovered from COVID-19. CDR3 sequence (DNA): TGTGCCAGCAGCCCGGTGGGGAGTGCGTCCTACAATGAGCAGTTCTTC. Translation gives CASSPVGSASYNEQFF. Based on the CDR3 plus reference TRBV9 and TRBJ2-1, the full variable domain is DSGVTQTPKHLITATGQRVTLRCSPRSGDLSVYWYQQSLDQGLQFLIQYYNGEERAKGNILERFSAQQFPDLHSELNLSSLELGDSALYFCASSPVGSASYNEQFFGPGTRLTVL.